This TCR beta chain is from a study of blood T cell repertoires in COVID-19. This CDR3 comprises 15 residues. The ends were cut back, 4 bases at V and 4 bases at J, with 15 bases in the middle. Germline V gene lookup returns CDR1 SGHTA and CDR2 FQGNSA. In the original workflow: Amplified reference gene primers provided the basis for estimating nucleated cell counts. Sequencing used immunoSEQ multiplex PCR; TCRdb keeps in-frame clones, though not all of them. Clone size and the V and J calls come from that table; the DNA yielded D and trimming. The table has a few hundred thousand clones, roughly 87% seen once.

This sequence originates from a woman in her 30s who had recovered from COVID-19. V usage is TRBV7-2 and J usage is TRBJ2-3; D is possibly TRBD2 (5 bases). The material sequenced was PBMCs or T cells enriched from blood (not recorded which). Written as DNA, the CDR3 is TGTGCCAGCAGCTACGGTGTTCTAGCCGCAGATACGCAGTATTTT. Amino acid sequence: CASSYGVLAADTQYF.